This T cell receptor (beta chain) is from a study of T cell changes during pregnancy in multiple sclerosis. Sequencing used immunoSEQ multiplex PCR; TCRdb keeps in-frame clones, though not all of them. The table has over 60,000 clones, almost 97% seen once. V gave up 2 bases and J gave up 5 bases, with 11 bases separating them. This CDR3 is 13 amino acids long. CDR1 SGHKS and CDR2 YYEKEE come from the germline V gene (reference sequence). This material consisted of CD8+ T cells from peripheral blood mononuclear cells, taken after pregnancy. This TCR was recovered from a female donor with multiple sclerosis, enrolled in a pregnancy study. The V call is TRBV5-5, the J call TRBJ2-7; D not resolved. The CDR3 bases are TGTGCCAGCAGCTTTTACGAGCCTCACGAGCAGTACTTC. It codes for CASSFYEPHEQYF.